This entry features one T cell receptor (beta chain) sequence. MiXCR was run by TCRdb on the 5' RACE reads, yielding one entry per CDR3 protein. This sample yields about 260,000 distinct CDR3 sequences, of which roughly 8.2% are seen a single time; under 25% belongs to the top ten. Trimming removed 6 bases from V and 0 bases from J; junction bases left unmatched: 7. Germline V gene lookup returns CDR1 DFQATT and CDR2 SNEGSKA (reference sequence). The CDR3 has 14 residues. This specimen belongs to a study of T-cell memory formation after mild COVID-19. The clonotype originates from a man in his late teens or twenties who had mild COVID-19 (a few samples of this study predate the infection). Cell type and time point are not known. This chain uses TRBV20-1 with TRBJ2-7; TRBD2 agrees at 8 bases. Sequencing was done on a sample of PBMCs or a T cell subset sorted from them (not recorded which). The CDR3 DNA is TGCAGTGCCCTTCTGGCGGGGGGCTCCTACGAGCAGTACTTC. Translation gives CSALLAGGSYEQYF.